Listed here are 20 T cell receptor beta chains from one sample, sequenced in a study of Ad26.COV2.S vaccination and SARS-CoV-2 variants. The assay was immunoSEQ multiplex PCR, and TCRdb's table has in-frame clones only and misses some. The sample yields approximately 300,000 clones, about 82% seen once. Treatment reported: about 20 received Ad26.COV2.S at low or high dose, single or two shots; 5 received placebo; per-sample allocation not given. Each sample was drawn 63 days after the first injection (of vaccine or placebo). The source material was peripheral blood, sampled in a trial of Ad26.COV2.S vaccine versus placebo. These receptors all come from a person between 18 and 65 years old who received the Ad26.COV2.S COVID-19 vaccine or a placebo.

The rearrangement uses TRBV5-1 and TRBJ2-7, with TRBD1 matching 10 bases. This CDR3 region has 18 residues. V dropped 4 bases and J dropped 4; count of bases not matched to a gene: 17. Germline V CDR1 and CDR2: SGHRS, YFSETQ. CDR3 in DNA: TGCGCCAGCAGCCCCATCCGGGACAGGGGAGAGGGGTTATACGAGCAGTACTTC. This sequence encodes CASSPIRDRGEGLYEQYF. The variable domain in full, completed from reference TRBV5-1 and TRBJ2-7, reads KAGVTQTPRYLIKTRGQQVTLSCSPISGHRSVSWYQQTPGQGLQFLFEYFSETQRNKGNFPGRFSGRQFSNSRSEMNVSTLELGDSALYLCASSPIRDRGEGLYEQYFGPGTRLTVT.

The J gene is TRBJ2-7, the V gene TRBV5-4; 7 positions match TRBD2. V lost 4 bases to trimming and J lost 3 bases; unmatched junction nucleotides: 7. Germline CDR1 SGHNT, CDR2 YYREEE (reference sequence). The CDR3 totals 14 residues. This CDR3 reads CASSLNRDYYEQYF. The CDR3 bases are TGTGCCAGCAGCCTTAATCGGGACTACTACGAGCAGTACTTC.

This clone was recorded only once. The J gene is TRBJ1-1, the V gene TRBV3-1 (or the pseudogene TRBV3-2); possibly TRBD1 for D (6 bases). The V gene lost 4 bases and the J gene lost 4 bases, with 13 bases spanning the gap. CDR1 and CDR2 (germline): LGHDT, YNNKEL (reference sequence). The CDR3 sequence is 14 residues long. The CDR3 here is CASSPTGRTTEAFF. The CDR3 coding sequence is TGTGCCAGCAGCCCGACAGGTAGGACCACTGAAGCTTTCTTT.

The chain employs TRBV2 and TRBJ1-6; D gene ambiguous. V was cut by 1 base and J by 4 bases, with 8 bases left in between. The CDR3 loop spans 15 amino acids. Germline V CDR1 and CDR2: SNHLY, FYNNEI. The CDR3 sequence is CASSEGAGYNSPLHF. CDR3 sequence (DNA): TGTGCCAGCAGTGAAGGGGCAGGATATAATTCACCCCTCCACTTT.

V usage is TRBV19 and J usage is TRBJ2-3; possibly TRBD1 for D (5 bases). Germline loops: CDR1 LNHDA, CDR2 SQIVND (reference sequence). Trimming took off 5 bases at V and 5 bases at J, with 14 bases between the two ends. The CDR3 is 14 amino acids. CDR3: CASSSSWGGDTQYF. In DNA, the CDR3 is TGTGCCAGTAGTTCTTCTTGGGGCGGAGATACGCAGTATTTT.

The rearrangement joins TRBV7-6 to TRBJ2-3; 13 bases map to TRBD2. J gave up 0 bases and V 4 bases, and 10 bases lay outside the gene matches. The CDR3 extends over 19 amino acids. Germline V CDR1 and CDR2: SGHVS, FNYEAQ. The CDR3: CASSSGLAGDLLSTDTQYF. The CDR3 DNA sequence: TGTGCCAGCAGCTCCGGACTAGCGGGGGATCTCCTTAGCACAGATACGCAGTATTTT.

The CDR3 spells CASSPTLGNTEAFF. The CDR3 DNA is TGTGCCAGCAGCCCGACGCTGGGGAACACTGAAGCTTTCTTT. The chain recombines TRBV7-2 with TRBJ1-1; D ambiguous. Trimming removed 5 bases from V and 1 base from J, with 11 bases in between. The CDR3 totals 14 residues. Germline assignment: CDR1 SGHTA and CDR2 FQGNSA. Using reference TRBV7-2 and TRBJ1-1 for the parts outside the CDR3, the full variable domain is GAGVSQSPSNKVTEKGKDVELRCDPISGHTALYWYRQSLGQGLEFLIYFQGNSAPDKSGLPSDRFSAERTGGSVSTLTIQRTQQEDSAVYLCASSPTLGNTEAFFGQGTRLTVV.

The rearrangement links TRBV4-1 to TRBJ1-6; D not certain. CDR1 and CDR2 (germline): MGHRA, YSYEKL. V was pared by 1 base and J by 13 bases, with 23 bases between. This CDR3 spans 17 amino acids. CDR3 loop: CASSQGSDGRDGFPLHF. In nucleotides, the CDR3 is TGCGCCAGCAGCCAAGGGAGCGACGGACGGGATGGATTCCCCCTCCACTTT.

The CDR3 region is CASSFFRESAFF. The CDR3 DNA follows: TGTGCCAGCAGCTTCTTCAGGGAATCTGCTTTCTTT. V and J are TRBV11-2 and TRBJ1-1, with D possibly being TRBD1 (5 bases). V was clipped by 3 bases and J by 11 bases, with 13 bases between them. The CDR3 sequence is 12 residues long. The germline V gene encodes CDR1 SGHAT and CDR2 FQNNGV.

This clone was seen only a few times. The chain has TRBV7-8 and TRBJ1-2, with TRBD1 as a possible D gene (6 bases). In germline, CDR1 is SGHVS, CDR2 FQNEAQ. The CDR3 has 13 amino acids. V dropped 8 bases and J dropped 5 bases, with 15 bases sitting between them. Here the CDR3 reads CASWGGGRYGYTF. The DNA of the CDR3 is TGTGCCAGCTGGGGAGGGGGGAGGTATGGCTACACCTTC.

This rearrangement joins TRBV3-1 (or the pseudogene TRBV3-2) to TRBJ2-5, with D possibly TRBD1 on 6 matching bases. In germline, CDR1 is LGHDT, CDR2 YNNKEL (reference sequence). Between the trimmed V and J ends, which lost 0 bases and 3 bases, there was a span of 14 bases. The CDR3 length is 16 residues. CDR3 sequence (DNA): TGTGCCAGCAGCCAAGATGGGGGCGCACGGGAAGAGACCCAGTACTTC. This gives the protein CASSQDGGAREETQYF.

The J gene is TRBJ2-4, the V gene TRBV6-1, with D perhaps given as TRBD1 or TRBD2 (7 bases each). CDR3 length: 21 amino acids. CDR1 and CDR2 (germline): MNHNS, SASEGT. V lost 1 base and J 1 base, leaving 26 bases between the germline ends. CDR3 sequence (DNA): TGTGCCAGCAGTGAAGTTTCCGCCCACAGGGGAGGGATTGTGGCCAAAAACATTCAGTACTTC. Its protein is CASSEVSAHRGGIVAKNIQYF.

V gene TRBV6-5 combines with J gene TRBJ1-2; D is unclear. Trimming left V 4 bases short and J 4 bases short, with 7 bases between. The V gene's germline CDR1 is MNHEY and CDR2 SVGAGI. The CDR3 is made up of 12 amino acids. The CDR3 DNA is TGTGCCAGCAGTTCGGGAAGCTATGGCTACACCTTC. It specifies CASSSGSYGYTF.

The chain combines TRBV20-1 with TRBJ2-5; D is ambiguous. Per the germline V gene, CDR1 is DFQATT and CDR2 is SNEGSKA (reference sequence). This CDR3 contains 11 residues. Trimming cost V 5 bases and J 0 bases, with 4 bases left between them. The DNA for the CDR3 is TGCAGTGCTTTCAACCAAGAGACCCAGTACTTC. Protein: CSAFNQETQYF.

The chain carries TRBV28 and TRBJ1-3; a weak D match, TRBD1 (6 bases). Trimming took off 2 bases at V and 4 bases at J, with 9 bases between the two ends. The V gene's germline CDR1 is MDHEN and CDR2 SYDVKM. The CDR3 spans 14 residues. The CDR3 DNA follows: TGTGCCAGCAGTTTAACAACAGGGGGAAACACCATATATTTT. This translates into CASSLTTGGNTIYF.

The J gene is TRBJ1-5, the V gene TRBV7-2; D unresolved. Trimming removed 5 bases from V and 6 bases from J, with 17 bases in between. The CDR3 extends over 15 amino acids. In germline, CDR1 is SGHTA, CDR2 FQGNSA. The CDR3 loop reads CASSPSMASSQPQHF. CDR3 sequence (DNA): TGTGCCAGCAGCCCCTCCATGGCGAGTAGTCAGCCCCAGCATTTT.

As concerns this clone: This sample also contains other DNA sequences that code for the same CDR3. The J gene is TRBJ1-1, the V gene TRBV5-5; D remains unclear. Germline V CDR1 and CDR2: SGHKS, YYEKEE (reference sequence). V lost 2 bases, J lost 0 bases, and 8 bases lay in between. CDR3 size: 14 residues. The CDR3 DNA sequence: TGTGCCAGCAGCTTACAAAGGATGAACACTGAAGCTTTCTTT. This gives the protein CASSLQRMNTEAFF.

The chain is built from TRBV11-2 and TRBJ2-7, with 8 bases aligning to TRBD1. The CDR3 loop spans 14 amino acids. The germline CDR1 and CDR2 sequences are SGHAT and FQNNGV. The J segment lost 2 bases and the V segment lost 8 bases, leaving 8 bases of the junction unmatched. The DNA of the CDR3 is TGTGCCAGCGGAAAAGGACAGGGTACCTACGAGCAGTACTTC. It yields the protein CASGKGQGTYEQYF.

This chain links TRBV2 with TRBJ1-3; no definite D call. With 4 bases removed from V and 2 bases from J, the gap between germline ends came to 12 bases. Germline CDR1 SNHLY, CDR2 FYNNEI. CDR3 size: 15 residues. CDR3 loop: CASSVAGLAGNTIYF. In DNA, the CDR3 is TGTGCCAGCAGTGTCGCTGGGCTCGCTGGAAACACCATATATTTT. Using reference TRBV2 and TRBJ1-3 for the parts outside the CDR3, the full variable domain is EPEVTQTPSHQVTQMGQEVILRCVPISNHLYFYWYRQILGQKVEFLVSFYNNEISEKSEIFDDQFSVERPDGSNFTLKIRSTKLEDSAMYFCASSVAGLAGNTIYFGEGSWLTVV.

The CDR3 sequence: CASRGGTSSYNSPLHF. CDR3 nucleotides: TGTGCCAGCAGGGGGGGGACCAGCTCCTATAATTCACCCCTCCACTTT. The J gene is TRBJ1-6, the V gene TRBV5-6, with D tentatively TRBD1 (5 bases). With 5 bases removed from V and 0 bases from J, the gap between germline ends came to 12 bases. CDR1 SGHDT and CDR2 YYEEEE come from the germline V gene. The CDR3 has 16 residues. The full variable domain, its missing parts supplied by reference TRBV5-6 and TRBJ1-6, is DAGVTQSPTHLIKTRGQQVTLRCSPKSGHDTVSWYQQALGQGPQFIFQYYEEEERQRGNFPDRFSGHQFPNYSSELNVNALLLGDSALYLCASRGGTSSYNSPLHFGNGTRLTVT.